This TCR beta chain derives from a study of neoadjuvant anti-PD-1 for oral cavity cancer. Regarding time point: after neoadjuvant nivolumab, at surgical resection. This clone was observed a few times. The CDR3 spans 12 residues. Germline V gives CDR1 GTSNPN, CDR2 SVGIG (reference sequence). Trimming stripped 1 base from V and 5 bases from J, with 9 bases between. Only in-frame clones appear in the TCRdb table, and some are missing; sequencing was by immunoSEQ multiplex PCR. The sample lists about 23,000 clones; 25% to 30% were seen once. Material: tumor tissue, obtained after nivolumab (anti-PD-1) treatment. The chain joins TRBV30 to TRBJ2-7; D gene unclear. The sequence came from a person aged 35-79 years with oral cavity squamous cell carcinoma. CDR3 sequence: CAWSATYDEQYF. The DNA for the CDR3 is TGTGCCTGGAGTGCGACCTACGACGAGCAGTACTTC.